Below, 32 T cell receptor beta chains from the same sample are listed, as sequenced in a study of cytomegalovirus exposure and HLA in healthy donors. The primer mix had 60 Vbeta and 13 Jbeta primers. Libraries were prepared by immunoSEQ multiplex PCR; TCRdb keeps only in-frame clonotypes and omits some of them. This sample has under 250,000 clones, with over 75% found just once. Material for sequencing was PBMCs. The receptors were gathered from a woman aged 25-40 years in good health and CMV-seronegative.

This clone was observed a few times. The rearrangement uses TRBV6-6 and TRBJ1-1; the match to TRBD1 covers 9 bases. The CDR3 extends over 13 amino acids. V was pared by 6 bases and J by 11 bases, with 10 bases of the junction left unmatched. Germline CDR1 reads MNHNY; CDR2 reads SVGAGI (reference sequence). This chain's CDR3 is CASSPGQGAKAFF. The DNA of the CDR3 is TGTGCCAGCAGCCCGGGACAGGGTGCCAAGGCTTTCTTT.

The J gene is TRBJ2-3, the V gene TRBV4-1; possible D gene TRBD2, 5 bases. This CDR3 is built from 16 residues. The V gene lost 1 base and the J gene lost 0 bases, with 11 bases spanning the gap. CDR1 is MGHRA and CDR2 is YSYEKL in the germline V gene. CDR3 loop: CASSQVEVASTDTQYF. The DNA for the CDR3 is TGCGCCAGCAGCCAAGTGGAGGTAGCTAGCACAGATACGCAGTATTTT.

The rearrangement joins TRBV5-6 to TRBJ2-7; tentatively, D is TRBD2 (5 bases). This CDR3 region has 15 residues. The V end was cut by 6 bases, the J end by 2 bases, with 18 bases between. The germline V gene has CDR1 SGHDT and CDR2 YYEEEE. Here the CDR3 reads CASTSSWRPPYEQYF. The CDR3 coding sequence is TGTGCCAGCACATCCTCCTGGAGGCCCCCCTACGAGCAGTACTTC. Full variable domain (rest looked up from reference TRBV5-6 and TRBJ2-7): DAGVTQSPTHLIKTRGQQVTLRCSPKSGHDTVSWYQQALGQGPQFIFQYYEEEERQRGNFPDRFSGHQFPNYSSELNVNALLLGDSALYLCASTSSWRPPYEQYFGPGTRLTVT.

This rearrangement joins TRBV18 to TRBJ1-4; a possible D gene is TRBD1 (6 bases). The CDR3 has 15 residues. Germline CDR1 KGHSH, CDR2 LQKENI. Trimming stripped 2 bases from V and 8 bases from J, with 15 bases between. This CDR3 reads CASSPRSGAQEKLFF. In DNA form, the CDR3 reads TGTGCCAGCTCACCAAGATCAGGGGCACAGGAAAAACTGTTTTTT.

The chain is built from TRBV7-2 and TRBJ2-3, with D maybe TRBD2 (6 bases). V lost 3 bases to trimming and J lost 2 bases, with 15 bases between them. The CDR3 is made up of 16 amino acids. Germline CDR1 and CDR2: SGHTA and FQGNSA. CDR3 sequence reads: CASSFSGVYHTDTQYF. The DNA of the CDR3 is TGTGCCAGCAGCTTCTCGGGGGTCTATCACACAGATACGCAGTATTTT.

V is TRBV7-8 and J is TRBJ2-1; 8 nucleotides line up with TRBD1. With 5 bases clipped from V and 0 bases from J, the junction kept 6 bases outside the gene matches. CDR3 length: 16 amino acids. Germline V lookup: CDR1 SGHVS, CDR2 FQNEAQ. The CDR3 here is CASSPVTGASYNEQFF. The CDR3 bases are TGTGCCAGCAGCCCAGTGACAGGGGCCTCCTACAATGAGCAGTTCTTC.

The gene calls are TRBV7-8 and TRBJ2-5, with 8 bases matching TRBD2. CDR3 size: 17 residues. Germline values: CDR1 SGHVS, CDR2 FQNEAQ. Unmatched junction bases numbered 15, after V lost 4 bases and J lost 5 bases. The CDR3: CASSSLGSGVLGETQYF. In nucleotides, the CDR3 is TGTGCCAGCAGCTCCTTAGGTAGCGGGGTCCTGGGGGAGACCCAGTACTTC.

This chain links TRBV14 with TRBJ2-7; 7 bases match TRBD1. The length of the CDR3 is 16 residues. The germline gives CDR1 SGHDN, CDR2 FVKESK. J was trimmed by 4 bases and V by 4 bases; bases with no gene match: 13. The CDR3 coding sequence is TGTGCCAGCAGCCTACTCCCGAACAGGGGTTCTTACGAGCAGTACTTC. Translated, it gives CASSLLPNRGSYEQYF.

This sequence joins TRBV6-5 and TRBJ2-7; no firm D call. Germline V gene data show CDR1 as MNHEY and CDR2 as SVGAGI. Trimming took 0 bases from V and 2 from J, leaving 14 bases between them. The CDR3 contains 16 residues. Here the CDR3 DNA reads TGTGCCAGCAGTTACTCGAAGGTAAACAGACCCTACGAGCAGTACTTC. It yields the protein CASSYSKVNRPYEQYF.

V and J are TRBV5-6 and TRBJ2-3; 8 bases agree with TRBD2. Germline loops: CDR1 SGHDT, CDR2 YYEEEE. Trimming took 4 bases from V and 6 from J; bases not matched to a gene: 19. The CDR3 consists of 18 residues. The CDR3 region is CASSTLRREGLVRDTQYF. Here the CDR3 DNA reads TGTGCCAGCAGCACACTACGACGGGAGGGCCTTGTTAGGGATACGCAGTATTTT. Together with reference TRBV5-6 and TRBJ2-3, the CDR3 gives the full variable domain: DAGVTQSPTHLIKTRGQQVTLRCSPKSGHDTVSWYQQALGQGPQFIFQYYEEEERQRGNFPDRFSGHQFPNYSSELNVNALLLGDSALYLCASSTLRREGLVRDTQYFGPGTRLTVL.

The V and J genes are TRBV9 and TRBJ1-1; tentatively, D is TRBD1 (6 bases). Germline CDR1 reads SGDLS; CDR2 reads YYNGEE. The CDR3 sequence is 13 residues long. V was clipped by 6 bases and J by 0 bases, with 9 bases between them. DNA of the CDR3: TGTGCCAGCAACAGGGAGTTGAACACTGAAGCTTTCTTT. It codes for CASNRELNTEAFF.

The genes are TRBV11-1 and TRBJ2-5, with TRBD2 as a possible D gene (6 bases). CDR3 size: 13 residues. Germline V lookup: CDR1 SGHAT, CDR2 FQDESV (reference sequence). Deletions cut 6 bases from V and 0 bases from J, with 8 bases between. CDR3 sequence (DNA): TGTGCCAGCAGGGACTACGACCAAGAGACCCAGTACTTC. Protein: CASRDYDQETQYF.

The J gene is TRBJ2-2, the V gene TRBV11-3; 14 positions agree with TRBD2. The trim removed 5 bases at V and 1 base at J, leaving 3 bases unmatched. The CDR3 extends over 17 amino acids. Germline loops: CDR1 SGHNT, CDR2 YENEEA. DNA of the CDR3: TGTGCCAGCAGCGGGGGACTAGCGGGAGTGAACACCGGGGAGCTGTTTTTT. Amino acid sequence: CASSGGLAGVNTGELFF.

The sample holds a few counts of this clone. This chain uses TRBV5-1 with TRBJ1-5; tentative D call: TRBD1 (6 bases). V was clipped by 4 bases and J by 6 bases, with 23 bases between them. This CDR3 is built from 17 residues. Per germline, CDR1 SGHRS and CDR2 YFSETQ. The chain's CDR3 is CASSLDGQPELGQPQHF. As DNA, the CDR3 is TGCGCCAGCAGCCTCGACGGACAGCCGGAGCTAGGTCAGCCCCAGCATTTT. Full variable domain (missing parts from reference TRBV5-1 and TRBJ1-5): KAGVTQTPRYLIKTRGQQVTLSCSPISGHRSVSWYQQTPGQGLQFLFEYFSETQRNKGNFPGRFSGRQFSNSRSEMNVSTLELGDSALYLCASSLDGQPELGQPQHFGDGTRLSIL.

This chain joins TRBV27 and TRBJ2-5, with 7 bases matching TRBD2. Germline V lookup: CDR1 MNHEY, CDR2 SMNVEV (reference sequence). CDR3 length: 13 residues. V shed 2 bases and J 8 bases; nucleotides not matched to a gene: 5. This CDR3 reads CASSLDRAGTQYF. The DNA for the CDR3 is TGTGCCAGCAGTTTAGACAGAGCGGGAACCCAGTACTTC.

CDR3 nucleotides: TGTGCCAGCAGCTTTGGGACAGAGAACACTGAAGCTTTCTTT. Its translation is CASSFGTENTEAFF. The chain is built from TRBV7-9 and TRBJ1-1; 7 bases are a match to TRBD1. This CDR3 spans 14 amino acids. J lost 1 base, V lost 3 bases, and 2 bases had no gene match. Germline V gene lookup returns CDR1 SEHNR and CDR2 FQNEAQ (reference sequence).

This chain connects TRBV5-1 to TRBJ2-7; 9 nucleotides align to TRBD1. The ends lost 4 bases at V and 4 bases at J; junction bases unmatched: 3. The CDR3 has 13 amino acids. From germline, CDR1 is SGHRS and CDR2 YFSETQ. DNA for the CDR3: TGCGCCAGCAGCATGACAGGGGGATACGAGCAGTACTTC. It translates to CASSMTGGYEQYF. The entire variable domain, with the rest obtained from reference TRBV5-1 and TRBJ2-7, is as follows: KAGVTQTPRYLIKTRGQQVTLSCSPISGHRSVSWYQQTPGQGLQFLFEYFSETQRNKGNFPGRFSGRQFSNSRSEMNVSTLELGDSALYLCASSMTGGYEQYFGPGTRLTVT.

The count of this clone is one. The chain couples TRBV14 to TRBJ2-7; a possible D gene is TRBD1 (6 bases). Germline V gives CDR1 SGHDN, CDR2 FVKESK. The V end was cut by 4 bases, the J end by 7 bases, with 20 bases between. The CDR3 has 15 residues. Written as DNA, the CDR3 is TGTGCCAGCAGCCCCAGGGGAGCCTCAAGAGGTGAGCAGTACTTC. Encoded protein: CASSPRGASRGEQYF.

V gene TRBV10-3 combines with J gene TRBJ2-2; 14 bases line up with TRBD2. The ends lost 4 bases at V and 4 bases at J; junction bases unmatched: 5. This CDR3 comprises 17 residues. CDR1 and CDR2 from the germline V gene are ENHRY and SYGVKD. The CDR3 protein is CAISGLAGGPGTGELFF. The CDR3, as DNA: TGTGCCATCAGTGGACTAGCGGGAGGGCCGGGCACCGGGGAGCTGTTTTTT.

The chain carries TRBV6-1 and TRBJ2-1; 9 bases fit TRBD2. Germline loops: CDR1 MNHNS, CDR2 SASEGT. This CDR3 spans 19 amino acids. The V gene end was trimmed by 1 base and the J gene end by 3 bases; junction bases not matched to a gene: 13. CDR3 protein: CASSEVFRRLAEIYNEQFF. CDR3 DNA sequence: TGTGCCAGCAGTGAAGTCTTCCGGCGACTAGCGGAGATCTACAATGAGCAGTTCTTC.

This clone was counted a single time. The chain combines TRBV29-1 with TRBJ2-5, with 9 bases identical to TRBD1. Germline CDR1 SQVTM, CDR2 ANQGSEA. CDR3 length equals 18 residues. V was pared by 8 bases and J by 2 bases, with 21 bases of the junction left unmatched. The CDR3 spells CSTSLGKPGTGFQETQYF. The CDR3, as DNA: TGCAGCACCAGCCTAGGTAAACCCGGGACAGGGTTTCAAGAGACCCAGTACTTC.

This chain connects TRBV19 to TRBJ2-7; 8 bases agree with TRBD1. J was trimmed by 2 bases and V by 5 bases; bases with no gene match: 8. Germline V gives CDR1 LNHDA, CDR2 SQIVND (reference sequence). This CDR3 contains 15 residues. The DNA of the CDR3 is TGTGCCAGTAGTGTAGGGACAGGACACGCCTACGAGCAGTACTTC. The encoded protein is CASSVGTGHAYEQYF.

Only a few counts were recorded for this clone. The chain combines TRBV19 with TRBJ1-5, with 7 positions matching TRBD1. The length of the CDR3 is 17 residues. Germline V gene data show CDR1 as LNHDA and CDR2 as SQIVND (reference sequence). V lost 4 bases, J lost 3 bases, and 12 bases stayed unmatched. This CDR3 is CASSKLAGTANNQPQHF. The DNA for the CDR3 is TGTGCCAGTAGTAAACTGGCCGGGACAGCCAACAATCAGCCCCAGCATTTT.

V usage is TRBV27 and J usage is TRBJ2-7, with 11 bases lining up with TRBD1. CDR1 is MNHEY, CDR2 SMNVEV, per germline (reference sequence). CDR3 size: 15 residues. Trimming took 5 bases from V and 3 from J; bases not matched to a gene: 6. DNA of the CDR3: TGTGCCAGCAGTAACCCCGGGACAGGGGGCTACGAGCAGTACTTC. Translated: CASSNPGTGGYEQYF.

The chain recombines TRBV9 with TRBJ2-5, with TRBD2 matching over 9 bases. This CDR3 has 13 amino acids. Trimming at V came to 7 bases and at J to 2 bases, leaving 3 bases not matched to a gene. Looked up from germline, CDR1 is SGDLS and CDR2 is YYNGEE. CDR3 amino acids: CASQRGVQETQYF. DNA for the CDR3: TGTGCCAGCCAGCGGGGGGTACAAGAGACCCAGTACTTC.

Concerning this clone: The junction and the germline gene differ at one end; a read error may be behind it. The chain employs TRBV5-4 and TRBJ2-7, with TRBD1 matching over 8 bases. Germline CDR1 reads SGHNT; CDR2 reads YYREEE (reference sequence). The CDR3 runs 13 residues. The CDR3 region has the DNA TGTGCCAGCAGCCGTAAGGACAGGGTCCAAAGGGCATTC. It specifies CASSRKDRVQRAF.

This chain connects TRBV18 to TRBJ2-1; D may be TRBD2 (6 bases). Trimming cost V 3 bases and J 9 bases, with 18 bases left between them. Germline V lookup: CDR1 KGHSH, CDR2 LQKENI. The CDR3 is made up of 15 amino acids. The CDR3 loop is CASSPSPPRRAEQFF. The CDR3, as DNA: TGTGCCAGCTCACCTTCGCCTCCAAGGAGGGCTGAGCAGTTCTTC.

The gene calls are TRBV30 and TRBJ1-6; perhaps TRBD1 as D (5 bases). Trimming stripped 3 bases from V and 10 bases from J, with 13 bases between. CDR3 length: 13 residues. The germline CDR1 and CDR2 sequences are GTSNPN and SVGIG (reference sequence). CDR3 DNA: TGTGCCTGGAGCGGGGCAGGGAGGTCACCCCTCCACTTT. This translates into CAWSGAGRSPLHF.

The genes are TRBV27 and TRBJ2-1; D is unresolved. V gave up 4 bases and J gave up 2 bases, with 9 bases separating them. The CDR3 totals 14 residues. CDR1 MNHEY and CDR2 SMNVEV come from the germline V gene (reference sequence). CDR3 in amino acids: CASSSSLPYNEQFF. In DNA, the CDR3 is TGTGCCAGCAGTTCTAGTTTGCCCTACAATGAGCAGTTCTTC.

The chain uses TRBV28 and TRBJ1-4; no firm D call. CDR1 MDHEN and CDR2 SYDVKM come from the germline V gene. The CDR3 has 14 residues. V gave up 7 bases and J gave up 4 bases, with 13 bases separating them. In DNA, the CDR3 is TGTGCCAGCACCCGGGATCGTGTTAATGAAAAACTGTTTTTT. Protein sequence: CASTRDRVNEKLFF.

The V gene is TRBV6-5, the J gene TRBJ2-1; D remains unclear. CDR1 and CDR2 (germline): MNHEY, SVGAGI. This CDR3 has 16 amino acids. Trimming shortened V by 0 bases and J by 8 bases, and 17 bases separated the two germline ends. The CDR3 DNA is TGTGCCAGCAGTTACTCGGCAAATTCTGAGGCAGATGAGCAGTTCTTC. This encodes CASSYSANSEADEQFF.

The V and J genes are TRBV6-6 and TRBJ1-5; D possibly corresponds to TRBD1 (6 bases). V shed 6 bases and J shed 0 bases, with 12 bases lying between them. Germline V gene lookup returns CDR1 MNHNY and CDR2 SVGAGI (reference sequence). The CDR3 runs 15 residues. DNA for the CDR3: TGTGCCAGCAGGGCTCAGGGGTATAGCAATCAGCCCCAGCATTTT. Amino acids: CASRAQGYSNQPQHF.